Listed here are 27 T cell receptor beta chains from one sample, sequenced in a study of blood T cell repertoires in COVID-19. Some clones are missing from TCRdb's copy, which holds only in-frame ones; the method was immunoSEQ multiplex PCR. The profile shows 150,000 to 250,000 clones, roughly 79% of them singletons. Sequenced input: peripheral blood. The receptors originated from a human donor with acute or convalescent COVID-19. The donor label of this sample is uncertain.

This clone was observed a few times. This chain uses TRBV7-2 with TRBJ2-4; TRBD2 agrees at 7 bases. Per germline, CDR1 SGHTA and CDR2 FQGNSA. CDR3 length equals 14 residues. Trimming took 4 bases from V and 3 from J; bases not matched to a gene: 3. CDR3 nucleotide sequence: TGTGCCAGCAGCTCAATAGCGGGCAAAAACATTCAGTACTTC. Protein sequence: CASSSIAGKNIQYF. The variable domain in full, with the rest retrieved from reference TRBV7-2 and TRBJ2-4, is GAGVSQSPSNKVTEKGKDVELRCDPISGHTALYWYRQSLGQGLEFLIYFQGNSAPDKSGLPSDRFSAERTGGSVSTLTIQRTQQEDSAVYLCASSSIAGKNIQYFGAGTRLSVL.

The rearrangement joins TRBV10-3 to TRBJ2-7; a weak D match, TRBD2 (6 bases). The germline V gene encodes CDR1 ENHRY and CDR2 SYGVKD. Trimming cost V 2 bases and J 1 base, with 9 bases left between them. The CDR3 runs 14 residues. The CDR3 is CAISEREWSYEQYF. Written as DNA, the CDR3 is TGTGCCATCAGTGAGCGGGAGTGGTCCTACGAGCAGTACTTC.

The chain couples TRBV19 to TRBJ1-3; the D gene is possibly TRBD1 (5 bases). Germline V gene data show CDR1 as LNHDA and CDR2 as SQIVND (reference sequence). The V and J ends lost 3 bases and 2 bases respectively, with 11 bases between them. There are 15 residues in the CDR3. CDR3 in DNA: TGTGCCAGTAGTATGGTGGCAGGGACTGGAAACACCATATATTTT. Translated, it gives CASSMVAGTGNTIYF. Supplemented by reference TRBV19 and TRBJ1-3, the full variable domain reads DGGITQSPKYLFRKEGQNVTLSCEQNLNHDAMYWYRQDPGQGLRLIYYSQIVNDFQKGDIAEGYSVSREKKESFPLTVTSAQKNPTAFYLCASSMVAGTGNTIYFGEGSWLTVV.

This chain uses TRBV27 with TRBJ2-1, with a possible D match to TRBD2 (6 bases). The V and J ends lost 2 bases and 2 bases respectively, with 13 bases between them. CDR3 length: 16 amino acids. Germline V gives CDR1 MNHEY, CDR2 SMNVEV (reference sequence). CDR3 DNA: TGTGCCAGCAGTTTAGACGGGAGCCCTACCTACAATGAGCAGTTCTTC. The encoded protein is CASSLDGSPTYNEQFF.

V gene TRBV5-1 combines with J gene TRBJ2-3, with 8 positions matching TRBD1. The CDR3 loop spans 17 amino acids. CDR1 is SGHRS and CDR2 is YFSETQ in the germline V gene. V was clipped by 0 bases and J by 1 base; unmatched bases: 7. CDR3 coding DNA: TGCGCCAGCAGCTTGGCTGGGACAGGCGCAGGCACAGATACGCAGTATTTT. This encodes CASSLAGTGAGTDTQYF.

The chain couples TRBV7-9 to TRBJ2-3; 8 bases agree with TRBD2. After removal of 11 bases from V and 1 base from J, the junction contained 5 bases not matched to a gene. The length of the CDR3 is 13 residues. Per the germline V gene, CDR1 is SEHNR and CDR2 is FQNEAQ (reference sequence). The CDR3 is CAGLAGGTDTQYF. The CDR3 bases are TGTGCCGGTCTAGCGGGCGGCACAGATACGCAGTATTTT.

This chain joins TRBV9 and TRBJ1-1; 8 bases agree with TRBD1. CDR3 length: 14 residues. J gave up 3 bases and V 4 bases, and 5 bases lay outside the gene matches. Germline loops: CDR1 SGDLS, CDR2 YYNGEE. CDR3 amino acids: CASSPGGQDTEAFF. CDR3 nucleotide sequence: TGTGCCAGCAGCCCGGGGGGACAGGACACTGAAGCTTTCTTT.

The chain couples TRBV9 to TRBJ2-2; D call uncertain. This CDR3 region has 14 residues. CDR1 SGDLS and CDR2 YYNGEE come from the germline V gene. Between the trimmed V and J ends, which lost 5 bases and 1 base, there was a span of 9 bases. CDR3 amino acids: CASRTLENTGELFF. CDR3 DNA sequence: TGTGCCAGCAGGACATTAGAGAACACCGGGGAGCTGTTTTTT. The complete variable domain, with remaining parts taken from reference TRBV9 and TRBJ2-2, reads DSGVTQTPKHLITATGQRVTLRCSPRSGDLSVYWYQQSLDQGLQFLIQYYNGEERAKGNILERFSAQQFPDLHSELNLSSLELGDSALYFCASRTLENTGELFFGEGSRLTVL.

The chain links TRBV7-3 to TRBJ1-1; 10 bases match TRBD1. CDR3 length equals 13 residues. Germline values: CDR1 SGHTA, CDR2 FQGTGA. V lost 6 bases to trimming and J lost 11 bases; unmatched junction nucleotides: 9. CDR3 in DNA: TGTGCCAGCAGTCCCGACAGGGGGCGGAGGGCTTTCTTT. Residues: CASSPDRGRRAFF.

This chain joins TRBV24-1 and TRBJ2-3; the D gene is possibly TRBD2 (6 bases). The CDR3 covers 15 residues. V lost 4 bases and J lost 3, with 13 bases in between. Germline CDR1 reads KGHDR; CDR2 reads SFDVKD. Here the CDR3 reads CATSDPTRTTDTQYF. Here the CDR3 DNA reads TGTGCCACCAGTGACCCGACTAGGACGACAGATACGCAGTATTTT.

The CDR3 reads CASSRGTGVNEQYF. Here the CDR3 DNA reads TGTGCCAGCAGCCGGGGGACAGGGGTAAACGAGCAGTACTTC. The genes are TRBV11-2 and TRBJ2-7; TRBD1 matches at 10 bases. The CDR3 extends over 14 amino acids. Germline trimming cut 5 bases from V and 5 bases from J; bases unmatched to any gene: 6. Germline V gene lookup returns CDR1 SGHAT and CDR2 FQNNGV.

The gene calls are TRBV27 and TRBJ1-6; unclear D gene. Germline V gives CDR1 MNHEY, CDR2 SMNVEV (reference sequence). The V and J ends lost 6 bases and 9 bases respectively, with 12 bases between them. The length of the CDR3 is 13 residues. The CDR3 DNA reads as TGTGCCAGCAGGGAGCGAGCAATTTCACCCCTCCACTTT. It is translated as CASRERAISPLHF.

The V call is TRBV6-5, the J call TRBJ1-6; 7 nucleotides line up with TRBD1. Germline loops: CDR1 MNHEY, CDR2 SVGAGI. CDR3 length: 15 amino acids. V dropped 4 bases and J dropped 9; count of bases not matched to a gene: 9. The chain's CDR3 is CASSFQTGFSSPLHF. The CDR3 region has the DNA TGTGCCAGCAGTTTTCAGACAGGGTTCTCTTCACCCCTCCACTTT.

V and J are TRBV7-2 and TRBJ2-1, with TRBD2 identical over 7 bases. The CDR3 totals 13 residues. CDR1 SGHTA and CDR2 FQGNSA come from the germline V gene. Trimming at V came to 1 base and at J to 12 bases, leaving 6 bases not matched to a gene. The CDR3 region is CASSLGGASGQFF. DNA of the CDR3: TGTGCCAGCAGCTTAGGGGGTGCTAGCGGGCAGTTCTTC.

The chain links TRBV5-8 to TRBJ2-3; 9 nucleotides line up with TRBD2. The germline V gene encodes CDR1 SGHTS and CDR2 YDEGEE. The CDR3 loop spans 17 amino acids. With 0 bases clipped from V and 0 bases from J, the junction kept 5 bases outside the gene matches. The CDR3 nucleotides are TGTGCCAGCAGCTTGGCCAAGACTAGCGGTAGCACAGATACGCAGTATTTT. This gives the protein CASSLAKTSGSTDTQYF.

CDR3: CASSEALGQGGSSGANVLTF. CDR3 sequence (DNA): TGTGCCAGCAGTGAAGCGCTAGGACAGGGGGGTAGCTCTGGGGCCAACGTCCTGACTTTC. V usage is TRBV2 and J usage is TRBJ2-6; 10 bases match TRBD1. From germline, CDR1 is SNHLY and CDR2 FYNNEI. The V segment lost 0 bases and the J segment 0 bases; nucleotides outside the gene matches: 8. The length of the CDR3 is 20 residues.

The chain combines TRBV24-1 with TRBJ2-3; 13 bases are a match to TRBD2. In germline, CDR1 is KGHDR, CDR2 SFDVKD. The CDR3 contains 17 residues. V gave up 4 bases and J gave up 4 bases; unmatched junction bases: 7. The CDR3 region has the DNA TGTGCCACCAGTGACGCAAAACTAGCGGGGGGGGCAGATACGCAGTATTTT. This gives the protein CATSDAKLAGGADTQYF.

This clone appeared a few times. This rearrangement joins TRBV2 to TRBJ1-5, with 12 bases lining up with TRBD1. The CDR3 consists of 16 residues. V gave up 8 bases and J gave up 2 bases; unmatched junction bases: 7. Germline V lookup: CDR1 SNHLY, CDR2 FYNNEI. CDR3 DNA sequence: TGTGCCAGCCGATTGGGGACAGGGGGCCGCAATCAGCCCCAGCATTTT. Its translation is CASRLGTGGRNQPQHF.

The rearrangement links TRBV28 to TRBJ1-5, with D possibly matching TRBD1 (5 bases). From germline, CDR1 is MDHEN and CDR2 SYDVKM. The V end lost 1 base, the J end lost 0 bases, and 10 bases lay between the germline ends. The CDR3 covers 16 residues. The CDR3 sequence: CASSLFQGLSNQPQHF. The CDR3 nucleotides read TGTGCCAGCAGTTTATTCCAGGGCCTTAGCAATCAGCCCCAGCATTTT.

The chain joins TRBV5-1 to TRBJ2-7; D gene ambiguous. CDR1 SGHRS and CDR2 YFSETQ come from the germline V gene. The CDR3 spans 13 residues. V was trimmed by 1 base and J by 3 bases, leaving 8 bases between them. CDR3 residues: CASSLTGGYEQYF. CDR3 bases: TGCGCCAGCAGCTTGACGGGTGGCTACGAGCAGTACTTC.

The rearrangement joins TRBV7-2 to TRBJ1-2; 7 bases line up with TRBD1. The CDR3 is 13 residues long. The germline V gene encodes CDR1 SGHTA and CDR2 FQGNSA. V shed 6 bases, J shed 6 bases, and the junction held 7 bases outside the gene matches. Written as DNA, the CDR3 is TGTGCCAGCAGTCCCCGGGACAGAGATGGCTACACCTTC. Translation gives CASSPRDRDGYTF.

The V gene is TRBV3-1 (or the pseudogene TRBV3-2), the J gene TRBJ1-3, with D unclear. The V gene lost 6 bases and the J gene lost 0 bases, with 12 bases spanning the gap. CDR1 is LGHDT and CDR2 is YNNKEL in the germline V gene (reference sequence). The CDR3 has 15 amino acids. The CDR3 DNA reads TGTGCCAGCAGTCGAGACTGGAGCTCTGGAAACACCATATATTTT. Translated: CASSRDWSSGNTIYF.

The chain joins TRBV3-1 (or the pseudogene TRBV3-2) to TRBJ2-7; D might be TRBD2 (6 bases). Germline V gene lookup returns CDR1 LGHDT and CDR2 YNNKEL (reference sequence). The ends were cut back, 4 bases at V and 7 bases at J, with 17 bases in the middle. The CDR3 is made up of 14 amino acids. CDR3 sequence: CASSPRGGEREQYF. CDR3 in DNA: TGTGCCAGCAGCCCCCGTGGCGGGGAGAGGGAGCAGTACTTC.

The chain employs TRBV10-1 and TRBJ2-2; 7 nucleotides line up with TRBD2. V was clipped by 2 bases and J by 5 bases; unmatched bases: 8. The CDR3 is made up of 16 amino acids. Germline V gene data show CDR1 as WNHNN and CDR2 as SYGVQD (reference sequence). The CDR3 loop is CASSEPEGGETGELFF. The CDR3 bases are TGCGCCAGCAGTGAGCCAGAGGGAGGGGAAACCGGGGAGCTGTTTTTT.

J is TRBJ1-5 and V is TRBV6-5, with D maybe TRBD1 (5 bases). Germline CDR1 is MNHEY and CDR2 is SVGAGI. The V end lost 6 bases, the J end lost 2 bases, and 14 bases lay between the germline ends. The CDR3 runs 15 residues. CDR3 amino acids: CASRPGGGGNQPQHF. The CDR3 nucleotides are TGTGCCAGCAGACCCGGCGGGGGAGGCAATCAGCCCCAGCATTTT.

The chain links TRBV5-1 to TRBJ2-1; TRBD1 might be the D (7 bases). This CDR3 is 16 amino acids long. V was cut by 4 bases and J by 4 bases, with 18 bases left in between. In germline, CDR1 is SGHRS, CDR2 YFSETQ. The CDR3 region is CASSPQGGALYNEQFF. CDR3 coding DNA: TGCGCCAGCAGCCCCCAGGGGGGAGCTTTGTACAATGAGCAGTTCTTC. Full variable domain (remainder filled in from reference TRBV5-1 and TRBJ2-1): KAGVTQTPRYLIKTRGQQVTLSCSPISGHRSVSWYQQTPGQGLQFLFEYFSETQRNKGNFPGRFSGRQFSNSRSEMNVSTLELGDSALYLCASSPQGGALYNEQFFGPGTRLTVL.

The chain has TRBV4-1 and TRBJ2-2; 12 bases map to TRBD1. V dropped 4 bases and J dropped 4; count of bases not matched to a gene: 10. From germline, CDR1 is MGHRA and CDR2 YSYEKL. This CDR3 region has 18 residues. The CDR3 bases are TGCGCCAGCAGCCGGGAGCCGGGACAGGGGGCGAGCACCGGGGAGCTGTTTTTT. This encodes CASSREPGQGASTGELFF.